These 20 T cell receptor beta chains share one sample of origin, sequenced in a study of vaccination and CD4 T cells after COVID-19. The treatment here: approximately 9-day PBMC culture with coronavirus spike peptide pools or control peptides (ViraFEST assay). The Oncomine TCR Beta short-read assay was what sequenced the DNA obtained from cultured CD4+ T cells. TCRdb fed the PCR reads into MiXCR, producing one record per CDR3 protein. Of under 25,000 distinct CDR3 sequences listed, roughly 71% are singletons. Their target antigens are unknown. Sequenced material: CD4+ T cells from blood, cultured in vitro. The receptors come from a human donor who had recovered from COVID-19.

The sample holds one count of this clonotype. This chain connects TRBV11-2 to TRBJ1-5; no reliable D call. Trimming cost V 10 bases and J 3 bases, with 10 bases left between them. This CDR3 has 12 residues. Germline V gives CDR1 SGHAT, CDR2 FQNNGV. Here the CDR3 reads CATAISNQPQHF. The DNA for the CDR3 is TGTGCCACTGCCATTTCCAATCAGCCCCAGCATTTT. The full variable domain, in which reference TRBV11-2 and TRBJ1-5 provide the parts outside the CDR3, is EAGVAQSPRYKIIEKRQSVAFWCNPISGHATLYWYQQILGQGPKLLIQFQNNGVVDDSQLPKDRFSAERLKGVDSTLKIQPAKLEDSAVYLCATAISNQPQHFGDGTRLSIL.

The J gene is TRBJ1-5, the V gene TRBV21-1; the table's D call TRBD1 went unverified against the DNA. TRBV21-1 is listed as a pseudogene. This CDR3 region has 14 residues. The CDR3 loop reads CASSNVRGEEPQHF. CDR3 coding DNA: TGTGCCAGCAGCAATGTAAGGGGAGAAGAGCCCCAGCATTTT.

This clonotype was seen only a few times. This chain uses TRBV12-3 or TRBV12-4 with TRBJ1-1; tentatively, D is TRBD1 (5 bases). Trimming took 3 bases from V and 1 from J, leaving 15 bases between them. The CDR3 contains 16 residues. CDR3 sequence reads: CASSFRVVLWNTEAFF. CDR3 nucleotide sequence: TGTGCCAGCAGTTTCAGGGTTGTCTTGTGGAACACTGAAGCTTTCTTT.

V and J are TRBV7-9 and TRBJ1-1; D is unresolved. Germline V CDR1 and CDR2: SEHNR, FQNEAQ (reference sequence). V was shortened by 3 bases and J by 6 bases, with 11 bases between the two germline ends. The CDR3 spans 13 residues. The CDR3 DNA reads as TGTGCCAGCAGCTTCCCGGGGTACGCTGAAGCTTTCTTT. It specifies CASSFPGYAEAFF.

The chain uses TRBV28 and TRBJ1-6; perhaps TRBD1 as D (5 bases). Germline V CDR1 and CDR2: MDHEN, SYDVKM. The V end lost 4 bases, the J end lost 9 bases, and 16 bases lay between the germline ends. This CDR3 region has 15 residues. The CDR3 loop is CASSYKPGTSSPLHF. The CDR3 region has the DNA TGTGCCAGCAGTTACAAGCCCGGGACTTCTTCACCCCTCCACTTT.

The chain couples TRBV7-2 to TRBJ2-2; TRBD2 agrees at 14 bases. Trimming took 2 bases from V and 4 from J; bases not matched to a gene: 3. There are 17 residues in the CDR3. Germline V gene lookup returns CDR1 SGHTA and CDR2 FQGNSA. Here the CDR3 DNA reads TGTGCCAGCAGCTTATCAGGGACTAGCGGGAGCACCGGGGAGCTGTTTTTT. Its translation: CASSLSGTSGSTGELFF. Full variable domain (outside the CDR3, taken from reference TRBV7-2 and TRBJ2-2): GAGVSQSPSNKVTEKGKDVELRCDPISGHTALYWYRQSLGQGLEFLIYFQGNSAPDKSGLPSDRFSAERTGGSVSTLTIQRTQQEDSAVYLCASSLSGTSGSTGELFFGEGSRLTVL.

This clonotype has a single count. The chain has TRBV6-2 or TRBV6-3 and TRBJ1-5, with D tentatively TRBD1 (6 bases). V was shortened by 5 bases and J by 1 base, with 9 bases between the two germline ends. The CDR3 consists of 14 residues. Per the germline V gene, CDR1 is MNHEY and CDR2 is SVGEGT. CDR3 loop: CASSGGGSNQPQHF. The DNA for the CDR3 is TGTGCCAGCAGTGGGGGCGGCAGCAATCAGCCCCAGCATTTT.

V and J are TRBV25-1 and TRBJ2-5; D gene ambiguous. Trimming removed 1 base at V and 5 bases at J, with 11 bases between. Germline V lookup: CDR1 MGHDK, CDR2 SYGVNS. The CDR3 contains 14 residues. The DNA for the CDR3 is TGTGCCAGCAGTGAATGGGTTAAATCGGAGACCCAGTACTTC. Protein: CASSEWVKSETQYF.

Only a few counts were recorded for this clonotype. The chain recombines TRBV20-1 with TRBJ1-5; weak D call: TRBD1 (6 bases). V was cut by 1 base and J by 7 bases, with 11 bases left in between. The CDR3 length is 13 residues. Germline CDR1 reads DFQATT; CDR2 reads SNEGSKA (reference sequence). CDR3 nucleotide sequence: TGCAGTGCTAGAGGGCGACAGGACCAGCCCCAGCATTTT. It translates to CSARGRQDQPQHF.

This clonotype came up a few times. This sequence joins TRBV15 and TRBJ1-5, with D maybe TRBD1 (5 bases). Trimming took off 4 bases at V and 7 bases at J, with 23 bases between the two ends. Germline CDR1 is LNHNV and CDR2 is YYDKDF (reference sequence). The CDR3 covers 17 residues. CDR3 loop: CATSKGRRSGYRQPQHF. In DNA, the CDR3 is TGTGCCACCAGCAAGGGCCGTAGGTCAGGGTATCGGCAGCCCCAGCATTTT.

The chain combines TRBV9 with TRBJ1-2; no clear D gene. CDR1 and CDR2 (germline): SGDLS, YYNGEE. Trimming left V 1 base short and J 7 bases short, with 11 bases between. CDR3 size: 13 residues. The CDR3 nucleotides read TGTGCCAGCAGCGTAACGGCAGGTGTTGGCTACACCTTC. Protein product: CASSVTAGVGYTF.

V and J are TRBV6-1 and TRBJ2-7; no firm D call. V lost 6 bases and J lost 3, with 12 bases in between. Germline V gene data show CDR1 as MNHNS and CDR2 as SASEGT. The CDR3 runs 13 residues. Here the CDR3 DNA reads TGTGCCAGCAGCCCCGCGTTGCACTACGAGCAGTACTTC. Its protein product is CASSPALHYEQYF.

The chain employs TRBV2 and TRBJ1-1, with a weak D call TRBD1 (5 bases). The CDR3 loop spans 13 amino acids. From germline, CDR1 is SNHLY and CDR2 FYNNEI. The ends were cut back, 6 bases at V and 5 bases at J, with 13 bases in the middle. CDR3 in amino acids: CASRREGWTEAFF. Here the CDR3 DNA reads TGTGCCAGCAGGCGAGAGGGGTGGACTGAAGCTTTCTTT.

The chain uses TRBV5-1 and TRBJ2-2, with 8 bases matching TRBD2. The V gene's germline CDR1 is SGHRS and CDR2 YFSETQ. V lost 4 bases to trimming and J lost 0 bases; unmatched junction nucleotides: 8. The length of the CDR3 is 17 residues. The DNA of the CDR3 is TGCGCCAGCAGCAGCGGGGGTCATACGTCGAACACCGGGGAGCTGTTTTTT. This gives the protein CASSSGGHTSNTGELFF. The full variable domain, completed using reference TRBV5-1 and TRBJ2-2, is KAGVTQTPRYLIKTRGQQVTLSCSPISGHRSVSWYQQTPGQGLQFLFEYFSETQRNKGNFPGRFSGRQFSNSRSEMNVSTLELGDSALYLCASSSGGHTSNTGELFFGEGSRLTVL.

CDR3 in DNA: TGCAGTGCTAGAGGGGGCTATGGGGACATTCAGTACTTC. Translating gives CSARGGYGDIQYF. V usage is TRBV20-1 and J usage is TRBJ2-4, with D perhaps TRBD1 (5 bases). The germline V and J ends were trimmed by 1 base and 8 bases, with 12 bases remaining between them. Germline CDR1 reads DFQATT; CDR2 reads SNEGSKA (reference sequence). The CDR3 sequence is 13 residues long.

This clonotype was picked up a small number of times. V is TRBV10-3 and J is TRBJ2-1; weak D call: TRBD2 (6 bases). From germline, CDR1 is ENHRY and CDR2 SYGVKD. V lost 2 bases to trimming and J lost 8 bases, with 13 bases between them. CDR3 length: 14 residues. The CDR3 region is CAISEGDSWDEQFF. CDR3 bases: TGTGCCATCAGTGAGGGGGACTCCTGGGATGAGCAGTTCTTC.

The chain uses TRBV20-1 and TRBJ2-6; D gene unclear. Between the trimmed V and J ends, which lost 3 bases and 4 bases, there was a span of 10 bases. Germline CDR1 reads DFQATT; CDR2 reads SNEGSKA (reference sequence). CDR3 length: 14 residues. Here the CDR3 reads CSARPTLGANVLTF. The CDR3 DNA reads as TGCAGTGCTAGGCCCACCCTCGGGGCCAACGTCCTGACTTTC.

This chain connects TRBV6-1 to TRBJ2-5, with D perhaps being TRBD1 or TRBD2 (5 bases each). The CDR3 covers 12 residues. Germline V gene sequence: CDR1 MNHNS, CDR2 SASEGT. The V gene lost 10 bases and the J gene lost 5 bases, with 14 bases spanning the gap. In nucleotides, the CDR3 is TGTGCCACCCGGGACCGAGGGGAGACCCAGTACTTC. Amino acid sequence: CATRDRGETQYF.

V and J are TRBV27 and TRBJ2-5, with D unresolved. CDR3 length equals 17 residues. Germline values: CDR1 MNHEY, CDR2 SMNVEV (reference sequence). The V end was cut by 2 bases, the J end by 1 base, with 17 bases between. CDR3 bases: TGTGCCAGCAGTTTAGTACCCCTAGTGGGCCCCCAAGAGACCCAGTACTTC. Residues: CASSLVPLVGPQETQYF.

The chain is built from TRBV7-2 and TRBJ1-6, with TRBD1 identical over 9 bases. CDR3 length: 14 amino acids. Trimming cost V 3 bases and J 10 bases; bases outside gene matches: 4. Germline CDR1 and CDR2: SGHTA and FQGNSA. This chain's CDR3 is CASSLGQGWSPLHF. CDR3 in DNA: TGTGCCAGCAGCTTGGGACAGGGTTGGTCACCCCTCCACTTT.